This TCR beta chain was found in a study of T-cell reconstitution after alpha-beta-depleted transplantation in children listed by TCRdb under 2016. Background for the entire study: The study quantitatively tracked T-cell immune reconstitution after TCRalphabeta/CD19-depleted allogeneic hematopoietic cell transplantation in children using TCR repertoire profiling. Overall study results and their limits: The apparently early alphabetaT-cell count recovery about two months after transplant was reportedly dependent on only several hundred rapidly expanded clones derived from non-depleted graft cells. The high TCRbeta diversity at day 60 in some patients was ascribed to recipient T cells and intrathymic progenitors that had survived conditioning. Over the following months the frequencies of hyperexpanded clones went down, and after one year T-cell counts and TCRbeta diversity were mostly credited to newly produced T cells.

The library was generated by PCR. The instrument was an Illumina HiSeq 2500. To normalize quantification of the TCRbeta repertoire, the TCR libraries were built with molecular barcoding that relied on unique molecular identifiers. TCRdb redid the processing of the public reads, applying fastp at Q25 and MiXCR, and retained in-frame beta chains. Rows are combined by CDR3 protein, so each entry shows the most common genes and DNA. The table for this sample lists hundreds of thousands of distinct CDR3 sequences; around 13% of them were counted only once. The biggest ten clones account for 0.79% of the sample. V drops 4 bases and J drops 1 base, leaving 11 bases in between. The germline V gene specifies SGHRS as CDR1 and YFSETQ as CDR2. From the cysteine up to the phenylalanine, the CDR3 has a length of 15 residues. The read is trimmed to its CDR3 DNA, 45 bases read in frame from base 1. The treatment or condition tag for this specimen amounts to: allogeneic hematopoietic cell transplantation with graft depleted of TCRalphabeta T cells and CD19 B cells. The children who served as transplant recipients had been given grafts of TCRalphabeta/CD19-depleted allogeneic hematopoietic cells.

This clonotype was seen repeatedly, ten times or more. Its antigen is unknown. The record has no base qualities; no much larger clone is one base away. The material sequenced was PBMCs, taken before TCRalphabeta/CD19-depleted stem cell transplant. The chain couples TRBV5-1 to TRBJ2-2; TRBD2 is possibly the D segment (5 matching bases). The clonotype originates from a girl aged 2 to 9 with congenital amegakaryocytic thrombocytopenia, due to receive a stem cell transplant. The CDR3 corresponds to CASSARDLNTGELFF. The DNA is TGCGCCAGCAGCGCCCGGGATTTGAACACCGGGGAGCTGTTTTTT.